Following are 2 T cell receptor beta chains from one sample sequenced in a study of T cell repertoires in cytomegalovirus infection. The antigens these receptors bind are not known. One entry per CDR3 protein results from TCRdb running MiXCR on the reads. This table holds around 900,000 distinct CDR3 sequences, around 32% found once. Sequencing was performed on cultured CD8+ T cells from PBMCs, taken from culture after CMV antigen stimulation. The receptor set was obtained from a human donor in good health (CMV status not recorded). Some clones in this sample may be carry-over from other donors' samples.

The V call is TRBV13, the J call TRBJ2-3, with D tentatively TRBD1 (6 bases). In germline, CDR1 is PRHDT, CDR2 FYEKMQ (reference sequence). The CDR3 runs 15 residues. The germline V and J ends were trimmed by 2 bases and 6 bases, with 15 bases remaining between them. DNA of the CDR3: TGTGCCAGCAGCTTATCACAGGGATCCTACGATACGCAGTATTTT. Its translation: CASSLSQGSYDTQYF.

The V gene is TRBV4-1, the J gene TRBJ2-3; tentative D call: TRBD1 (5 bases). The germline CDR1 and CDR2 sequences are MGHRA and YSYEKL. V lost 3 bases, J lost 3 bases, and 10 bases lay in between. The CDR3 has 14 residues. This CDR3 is CASSQVAGTDTQYF. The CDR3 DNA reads TGCGCCAGCAGCCAGGTCGCAGGGACAGATACGCAGTATTTT.